The rows below give T cell receptor beta chains drawn from one sample of a study of blood T cell repertoires in COVID-19. The table came from immunoSEQ multiplex PCR; TCRdb's copy has only in-frame clones and leaves some out. The sample records roughly 63,000 clones, 75% to 90% being singletons. Material: peripheral blood. The receptor set was obtained from a human donor in a cohort sampled during active COVID-19. Both conserved end residues are part of each CDR3. D genes are given only for firm matches. Only part of the rows carry a size: once, few, many, or a class if the clone is expanded.

V	size	J	D	length	CDR3	DNA
TRBV14	NA	TRBJ2-2	TRBD2	16	CASRQRGGRNTGELFF	TGTGCCAGCAGGCAGCGGGGGGGCCGAAACACCGGGGAGCTGTTTTTT
TRBV24-1	once	TRBJ2-2	TRBD1	14	CATSDYDRAGELFF	TGTGCCACCAGTGACTATGACAGGGCCGGGGAGCTGTTTTTT
TRBV5-6	NA	TRBJ1-2	NA	12	CASSLAPGGYTF	TGTGCCAGCAGCTTGGCCCCGGGTGGCTACACCTTC
TRBV11-2	NA	TRBJ2-6	NA	15	CASSPRISGANVLTF	TGTGCCAGCAGCCCTCGTATCTCTGGGGCCAACGTCCTGACTTTC
TRBV2	NA	TRBJ1-1	NA	12	CASSPEAAETFF	TGTGCCAGCTCCCCGGAGGCAGCGGAGACTTTCTTT
TRBV7-3	NA	TRBJ1-2	NA	13	CASSLAGNYGYTF	TGTGCCAGCAGCCTAGCGGGGAACTATGGCTACACCTTC
TRBV6-1	few	TRBJ1-5	NA	14	CASSDRARNQPQHF	TGTGCCAGCAGTGACAGGGCCCGCAATCAGCCCCAGCATTTT
TRBV18	NA	TRBJ1-3	NA	14	CASSPPAREYTIYF	TGTGCCAGCTCTCCCCCGGCGAGGGAGTACACCATATATTTT
TRBV18	once	TRBJ2-5	TRBD2	17	CASSPRASGGPQETQYF	TGTGCCAGCTCACCACGGGCTAGCGGGGGACCTCAAGAGACCCAGTACTTC
TRBV6-5	few	TRBJ1-4	NA	16	CASSYQWGLANEKLFF	TGTGCCAGCAGTTACCAGTGGGGGCTGGCTAATGAAAAACTGTTTTTT
TRBV4-3	NA	TRBJ2-5	TRBD2	20	CASSPFLAGAGSKGQETQYF	TGCGCCAGCAGCCCTTTCCTCGCGGGAGCAGGTTCTAAGGGCCAAGAGACCCAGTACTTC
TRBV2	NA	TRBJ1-2	TRBD1	14	CASSGQEGVGGYTF	TGTGCCAGCAGCGGACAGGAGGGGGTTGGTGGCTACACCTTC
TRBV27	NA	TRBJ2-3	NA	17	CASSPLGLGQSSDTQYF	TGTGCCAGCAGTCCCCTGGGGCTAGGGCAAAGTTCAGATACGCAGTATTTT
TRBV30	few	TRBJ1-5	NA	13	CAWSFGGDGPQHF	TGTGCCTGGAGTTTCGGGGGTGATGGGCCCCAGCATTTT
TRBV29-1	NA	TRBJ2-3	NA	10	CSLLSDTQYF	TGCAGCCTTTTGTCAGATACGCAGTATTTT
TRBV28	NA	TRBJ1-3	NA	13	CASHSYSGNTIYF	TGTGCCTCCCACAGTTACTCTGGAAACACCATATATTTT
TRBV5-1	NA	TRBJ2-6	NA	17	CASSPGQRASGANVLTF	TGCGCCAGCAGCCCCGGACAGAGAGCGTCTGGGGCCAACGTCCTGACTTTC
TRBV20-1	NA	TRBJ2-7	NA	13	CSASHGFSYEQYF	TGCAGTGCTAGTCACGGTTTTTCTTACGAGCAGTACTTC
TRBV6-1	NA	TRBJ1-2	NA	14	CASSEIRGGYGYTF	TGTGCCAGCAGTGAAATCAGGGGTGGCTATGGCTACACCTTC
TRBV11-2	NA	TRBJ1-4	TRBD1	16	CASSAVWDRGWEKLFF	TGTGCCAGCAGCGCCGTGTGGGACAGGGGTTGGGAAAAACTGTTTTTT
TRBV5-1	NA	TRBJ1-2	TRBD1	15	CASSRDREGSYGYTF	TGCGCCAGCAGCCGGGACAGGGAGGGGAGTTATGGCTACACCTTC
TRBV4-3	NA	TRBJ2-4	TRBD1	16	CASSQGPETGPIIQYF	TGCGCCAGCAGCCAAGGACCTGAGACAGGGCCAATCATTCAGTACTTC
TRBV27	NA	TRBJ2-2	NA	14	CASSLSGSLDELFF	TGTGCCAGCAGTTTATCCGGGAGCCTCGATGAGCTGTTTTTT
TRBV19	NA	TRBJ2-7	TRBD2	13	CASSLGLAGEQYF	TGTGCCAGTAGTCTTGGACTAGCGGGGGAGCAGTACTTC
TRBV28	NA	TRBJ2-7	TRBD1	13	CASRSGQSYEQYF	TGTGCCAGCAGGTCGGGACAGTCCTACGAGCAGTACTTC
TRBV28	NA	TRBJ1-5	TRBD1	15	CASSRGQGAWEPQHF	TGTGCCAGCAGTCGGGGACAGGGGGCTTGGGAGCCCCAGCATTTT
TRBV28	NA	TRBJ1-2	TRBD1	13	CASSPTGALGYTF	TGTGCCAGCAGTCCCACAGGGGCTCTTGGCTACACCTTC
TRBV29-1	NA	TRBJ1-2	NA	13	CSVGGPGSYGYTF	TGCAGCGTTGGAGGGCCGGGGAGCTATGGCTACACCTTC
TRBV27	NA	TRBJ1-1	TRBD1	15	CASSLQGVWNTEAFF	TGTGCCAGCAGTTTACAGGGGGTCTGGAACACTGAAGCTTTCTTT
TRBV18	NA	TRBJ2-1	TRBD2	16	CASSYRETSGSNEQFF	TGTGCCAGCTCATACAGGGAGACTAGCGGGAGCAATGAGCAGTTCTTC
TRBV5-6	NA	TRBJ1-3	NA	18	CASPSGRGPVQGENTIYF	TGTGCCAGCCCCTCCGGGAGGGGTCCAGTTCAAGGAGAAAACACCATATATTTT
TRBV24-1	NA	TRBJ1-1	NA	12	CASPGMNTEAFF	TGTGCCTCGCCAGGGATGAACACTGAAGCTTTCTTT
TRBV20-1	NA	TRBJ2-5	NA	13	CSASSRYQETQYF	TGCAGTGCTAGTTCGCGGTACCAAGAGACCCAGTACTTC
TRBV28	once	TRBJ2-2	NA	15	CASRRAGRISGELFF	TGTGCCAGCAGGCGGGCGGGGAGGATTTCCGGGGAGCTGTTTTTT
TRBV28	once	TRBJ2-1	TRBD1	15	CASTTWTGGINEQFF	TGTGCCAGCACTACATGGACAGGGGGCATTAATGAGCAGTTCTTC
TRBV2	NA	TRBJ2-5	NA	11	CASSPQETQYF	TGTGCCAGCAGTCCTCAAGAGACCCAGTACTTC
TRBV5-1	NA	TRBJ2-2	NA	15	CASSPSVQGGGELFF	TGCGCCAGCAGCCCCTCTGTACAGGGCGGCGGGGAGCTGTTTTTT